These T cell receptor beta chains were read from a single sample in a study of cytomegalovirus exposure and HLA in healthy donors. Clones were sequenced by immunoSEQ multiplex PCR, and TCRdb holds only the in-frame ones, with some missing. The sample has about 49,000 clones; roughly 92% are singletons. The specimen was PBMCs. All receptors derive from a man younger than 35 in good health and CMV-seronegative. Each CDR3 is given without its conserved first and last residue. A D gene is named only where the DNA matches it firmly.

CDR3 | J | D | V
ASSLAVRGDDYNEQF | TRBJ2-1 | - | TRBV5-1
ASSLQGAYEQY | TRBJ2-7 | - | TRBV6-5
ASSPWGGVAGEQY | TRBJ2-7 | TRBD2 | TRBV7-9
ASSLMRGLVAGELF | TRBJ2-2 | - | TRBV28
ASSGRQLSNQPQH | TRBJ1-5 | - | TRBV19
ASSQSSSGRAAVGTDNEQF | TRBJ2-1 | TRBD2 | TRBV23-1
ASSLGDRASYGYT | TRBJ1-2 | TRBD1 | TRBV5-1
ASSLAGGEKLF | TRBJ1-4 | - | TRBV4-1
ASSLARDRQLLF | TRBJ1-4 | - | TRBV7-9
ASSPGVLPAHEQY | TRBJ2-7 | - | TRBV11-2